This TCR beta chain was recorded in a study of shared T cell receptors in the human thymus. This CDR3 has 19 residues. Trimming removed 4 bases from V and 0 bases from J, with 28 bases in between. Germline CDR1 and CDR2: SQVTM and ANQGSEA. Profiling relied on immunoSEQ multiplex PCR, and the TCRdb table lists in-frame clones only, not all of them. The sample consists of 700,000 or so clones, 70% to 90% of them appearing once. The data were also submitted as part of a second study, on human thymus T cells. That work adds: Thymic and blood repertoires appeared to show biased V and J gene usage. Among unrelated individuals, related research reported thymic repertoires that overlapped highly.

The gene calls are TRBV29-1 and TRBJ2-7, with a weak D call TRBD1 (7 bases). The TCR comes from a girl in the first two years of life with a congenital heart defect. Sequenced sample: thymocytes. The CDR3 sequence is CSVVAGLAPGQISSYEQYF. CDR3 nucleotides: TGCAGCGTTGTGGCGGGGCTAGCTCCGGGACAGATAAGCTCCTACGAGCAGTACTTC.